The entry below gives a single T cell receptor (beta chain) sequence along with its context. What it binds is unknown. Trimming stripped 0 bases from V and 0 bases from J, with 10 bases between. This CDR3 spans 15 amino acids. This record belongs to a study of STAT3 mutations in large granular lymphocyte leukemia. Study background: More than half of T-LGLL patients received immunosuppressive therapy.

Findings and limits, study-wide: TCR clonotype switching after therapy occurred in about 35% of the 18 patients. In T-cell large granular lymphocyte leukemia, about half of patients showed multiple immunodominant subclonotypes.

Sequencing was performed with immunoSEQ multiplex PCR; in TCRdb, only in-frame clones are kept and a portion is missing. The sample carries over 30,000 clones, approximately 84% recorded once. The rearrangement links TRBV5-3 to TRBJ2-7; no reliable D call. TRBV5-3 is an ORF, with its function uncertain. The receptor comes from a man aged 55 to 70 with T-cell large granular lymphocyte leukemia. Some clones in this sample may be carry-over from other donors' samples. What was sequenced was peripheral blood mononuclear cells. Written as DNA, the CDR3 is TGTGCCAGAAGCTTGGTGGCTCGAAGCTCCTACGAGCAGTACTTC. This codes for CARSLVARSSYEQYF.